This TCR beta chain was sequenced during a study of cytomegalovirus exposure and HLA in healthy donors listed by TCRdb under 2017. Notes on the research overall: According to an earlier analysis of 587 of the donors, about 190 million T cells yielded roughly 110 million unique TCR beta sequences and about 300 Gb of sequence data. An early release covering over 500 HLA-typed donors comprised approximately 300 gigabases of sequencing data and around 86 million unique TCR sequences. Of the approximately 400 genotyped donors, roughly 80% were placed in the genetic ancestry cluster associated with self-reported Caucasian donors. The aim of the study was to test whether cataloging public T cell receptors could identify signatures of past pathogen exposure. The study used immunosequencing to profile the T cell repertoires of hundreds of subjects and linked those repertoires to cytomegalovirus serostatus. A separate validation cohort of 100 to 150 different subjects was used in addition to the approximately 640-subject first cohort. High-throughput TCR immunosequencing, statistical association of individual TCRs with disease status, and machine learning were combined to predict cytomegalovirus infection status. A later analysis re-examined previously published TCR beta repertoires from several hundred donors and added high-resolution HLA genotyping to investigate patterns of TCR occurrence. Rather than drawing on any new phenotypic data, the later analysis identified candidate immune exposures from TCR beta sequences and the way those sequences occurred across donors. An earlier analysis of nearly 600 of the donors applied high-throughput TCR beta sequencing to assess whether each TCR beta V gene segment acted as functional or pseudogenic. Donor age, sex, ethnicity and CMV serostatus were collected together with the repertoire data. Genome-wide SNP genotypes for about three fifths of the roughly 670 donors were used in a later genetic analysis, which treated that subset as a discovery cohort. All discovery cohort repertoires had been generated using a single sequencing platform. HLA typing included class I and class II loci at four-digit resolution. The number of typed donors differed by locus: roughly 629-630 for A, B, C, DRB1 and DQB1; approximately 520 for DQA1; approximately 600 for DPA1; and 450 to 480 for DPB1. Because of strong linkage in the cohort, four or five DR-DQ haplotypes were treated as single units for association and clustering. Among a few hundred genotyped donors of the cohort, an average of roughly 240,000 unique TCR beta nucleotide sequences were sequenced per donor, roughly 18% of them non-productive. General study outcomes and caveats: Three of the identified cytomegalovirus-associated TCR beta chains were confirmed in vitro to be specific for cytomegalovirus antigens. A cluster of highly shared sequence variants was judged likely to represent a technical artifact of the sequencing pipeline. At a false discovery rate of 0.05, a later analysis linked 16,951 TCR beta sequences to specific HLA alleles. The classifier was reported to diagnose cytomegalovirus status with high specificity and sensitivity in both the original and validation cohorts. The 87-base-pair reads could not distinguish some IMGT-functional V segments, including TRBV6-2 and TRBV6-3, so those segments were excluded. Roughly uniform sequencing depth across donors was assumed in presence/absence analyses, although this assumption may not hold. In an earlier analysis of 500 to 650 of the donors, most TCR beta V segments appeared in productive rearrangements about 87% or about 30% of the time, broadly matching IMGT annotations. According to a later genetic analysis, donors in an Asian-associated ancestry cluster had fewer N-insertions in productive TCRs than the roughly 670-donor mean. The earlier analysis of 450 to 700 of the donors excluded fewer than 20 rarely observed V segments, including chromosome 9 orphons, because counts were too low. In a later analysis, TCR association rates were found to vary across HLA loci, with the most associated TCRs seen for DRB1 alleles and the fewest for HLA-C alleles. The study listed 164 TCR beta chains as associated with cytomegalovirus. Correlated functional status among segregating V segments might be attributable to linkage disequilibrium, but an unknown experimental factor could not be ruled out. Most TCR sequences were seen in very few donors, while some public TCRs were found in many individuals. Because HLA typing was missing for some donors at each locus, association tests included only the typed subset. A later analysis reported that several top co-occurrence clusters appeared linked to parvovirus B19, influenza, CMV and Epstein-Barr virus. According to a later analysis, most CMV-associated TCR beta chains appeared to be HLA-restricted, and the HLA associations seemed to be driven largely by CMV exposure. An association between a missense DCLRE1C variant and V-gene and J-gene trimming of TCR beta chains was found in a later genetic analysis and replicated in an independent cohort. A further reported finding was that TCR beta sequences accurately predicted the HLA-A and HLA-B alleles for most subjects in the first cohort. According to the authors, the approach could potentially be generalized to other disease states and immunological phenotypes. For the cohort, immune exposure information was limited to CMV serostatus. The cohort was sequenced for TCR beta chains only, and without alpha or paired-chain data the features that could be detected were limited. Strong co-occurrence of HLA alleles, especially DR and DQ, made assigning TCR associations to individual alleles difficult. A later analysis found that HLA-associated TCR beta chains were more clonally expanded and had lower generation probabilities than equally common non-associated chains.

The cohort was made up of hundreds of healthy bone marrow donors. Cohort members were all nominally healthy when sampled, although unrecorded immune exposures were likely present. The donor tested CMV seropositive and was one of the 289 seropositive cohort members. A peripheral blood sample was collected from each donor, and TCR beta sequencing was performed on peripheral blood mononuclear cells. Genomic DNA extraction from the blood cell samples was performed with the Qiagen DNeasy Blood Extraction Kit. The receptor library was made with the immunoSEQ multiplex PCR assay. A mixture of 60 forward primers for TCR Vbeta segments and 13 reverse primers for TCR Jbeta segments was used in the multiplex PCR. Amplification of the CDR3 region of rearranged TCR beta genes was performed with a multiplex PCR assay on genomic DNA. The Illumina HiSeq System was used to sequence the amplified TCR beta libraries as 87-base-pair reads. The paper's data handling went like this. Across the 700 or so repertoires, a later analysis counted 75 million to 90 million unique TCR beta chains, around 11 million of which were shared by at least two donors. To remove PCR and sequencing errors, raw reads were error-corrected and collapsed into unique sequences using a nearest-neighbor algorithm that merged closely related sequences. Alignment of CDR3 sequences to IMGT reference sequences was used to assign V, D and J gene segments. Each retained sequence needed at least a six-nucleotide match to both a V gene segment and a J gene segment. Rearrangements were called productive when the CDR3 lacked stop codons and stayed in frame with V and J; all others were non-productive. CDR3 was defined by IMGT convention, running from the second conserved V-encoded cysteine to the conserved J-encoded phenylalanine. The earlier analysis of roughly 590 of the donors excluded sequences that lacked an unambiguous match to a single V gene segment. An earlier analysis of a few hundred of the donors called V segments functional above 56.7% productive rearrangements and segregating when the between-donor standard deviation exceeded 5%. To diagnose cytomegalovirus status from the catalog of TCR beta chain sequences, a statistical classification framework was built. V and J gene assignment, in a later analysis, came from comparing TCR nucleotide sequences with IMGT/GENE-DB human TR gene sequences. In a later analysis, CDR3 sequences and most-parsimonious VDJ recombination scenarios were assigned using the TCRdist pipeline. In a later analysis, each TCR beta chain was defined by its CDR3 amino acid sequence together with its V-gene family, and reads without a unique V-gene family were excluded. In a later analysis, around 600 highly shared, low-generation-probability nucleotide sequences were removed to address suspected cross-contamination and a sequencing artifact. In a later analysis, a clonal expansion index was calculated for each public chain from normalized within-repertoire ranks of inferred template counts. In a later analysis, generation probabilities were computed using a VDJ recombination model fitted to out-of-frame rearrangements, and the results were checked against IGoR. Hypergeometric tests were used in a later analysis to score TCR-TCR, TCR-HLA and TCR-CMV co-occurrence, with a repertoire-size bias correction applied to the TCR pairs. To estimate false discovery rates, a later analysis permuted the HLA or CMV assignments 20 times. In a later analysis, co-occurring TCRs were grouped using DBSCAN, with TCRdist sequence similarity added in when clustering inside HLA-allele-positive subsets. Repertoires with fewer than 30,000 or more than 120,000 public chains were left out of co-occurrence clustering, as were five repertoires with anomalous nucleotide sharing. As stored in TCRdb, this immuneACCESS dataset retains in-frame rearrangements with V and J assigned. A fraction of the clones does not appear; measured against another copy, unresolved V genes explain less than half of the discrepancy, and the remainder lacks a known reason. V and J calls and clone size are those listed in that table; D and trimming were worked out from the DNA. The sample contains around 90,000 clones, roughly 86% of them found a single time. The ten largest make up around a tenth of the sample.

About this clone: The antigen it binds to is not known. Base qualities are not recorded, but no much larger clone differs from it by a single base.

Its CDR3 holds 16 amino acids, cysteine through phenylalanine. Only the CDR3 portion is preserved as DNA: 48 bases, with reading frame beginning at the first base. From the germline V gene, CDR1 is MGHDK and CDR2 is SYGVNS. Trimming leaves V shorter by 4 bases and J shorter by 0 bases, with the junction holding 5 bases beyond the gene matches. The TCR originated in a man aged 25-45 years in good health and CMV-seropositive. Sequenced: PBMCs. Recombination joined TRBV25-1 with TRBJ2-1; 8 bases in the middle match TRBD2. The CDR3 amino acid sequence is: CASSATSGTSYNEQFF. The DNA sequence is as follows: TGTGCCAGCAGTGCTACTAGCGGTACCTCCTACAATGAGCAGTTCTTC. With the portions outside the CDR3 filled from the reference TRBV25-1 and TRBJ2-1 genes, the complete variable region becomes EADIYQTPRYLVIGTGKKITLECSQTMGHDKMYWYQQDPGMELHLIHYSYGVNSTEKGDLSSESTVSRIRTEHFPLTLESARPSHTSQYLCASSATSGTSYNEQFFGPGTRLTVL.